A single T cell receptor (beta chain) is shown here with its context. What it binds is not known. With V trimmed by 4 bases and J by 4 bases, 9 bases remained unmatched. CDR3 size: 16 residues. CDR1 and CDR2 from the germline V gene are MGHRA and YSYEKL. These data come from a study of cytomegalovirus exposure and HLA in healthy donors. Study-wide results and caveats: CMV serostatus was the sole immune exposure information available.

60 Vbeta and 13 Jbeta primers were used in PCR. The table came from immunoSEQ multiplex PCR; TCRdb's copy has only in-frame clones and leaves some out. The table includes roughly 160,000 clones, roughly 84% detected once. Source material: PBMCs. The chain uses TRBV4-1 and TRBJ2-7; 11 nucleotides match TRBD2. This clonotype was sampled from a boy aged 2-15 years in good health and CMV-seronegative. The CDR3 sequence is CASSLLAGGTPYEQYF. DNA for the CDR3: TGCGCCAGCAGCCTTCTAGCGGGAGGCACCCCTTACGAGCAGTACTTC.